Listed below are T cell receptor beta chains from one sample, sequenced in a study of T cell responses to AZD1222 COVID-19 vaccine. Assay used: immunoSEQ multiplex PCR; TCRdb lists only in-frame clones, some missing. The sample consists of approximately 200,000 clones, 85% to 95% of them appearing once. Sequencing used peripheral blood, obtained on day 0 of AZD1222 vaccination. The source of these receptors is an adult in good health. The CDR3 runs from the conserved cysteine through the conserved F or W. The order of the fields is clone size, J gene, V gene, CDR3 protein. Clone size is stated in some rows and not others, as once, few, many or a class when expanded.

>NA|TRBJ1-4|TRBV6-5
CASSYRGGYTNEKLFF
>NA|TRBJ2-7|TRBV19
CASSYTGGGRLDEQYF
>NA|TRBJ2-5|TRBV21-1
CASSTNNHYF
>once|TRBJ2-1|TRBV4-2
CASSQVSSGSLAEQFF
>NA|TRBJ1-1|TRBV29-1
CSVEIWTSGMNTEAFF
>NA|TRBJ2-1|TRBV11-2
CASSPRVLSGRTYNEQFF
>NA|TRBJ1-2|TRBV28
CASQEQGLYYGYTF
>NA|TRBJ2-1|TRBV21-1
CASSVQKGAGDLSYNEQFF
>NA|TRBJ2-7|TRBV2
CASTQSASGIYEQYF
>NA|TRBJ2-1|TRBV20-1
CSATGNNEQFF
>NA|TRBJ1-5|TRBV7-2
CASSPRSALSNQPQHF
>NA|TRBJ2-7|TRBV24-1
CATSELDRVLTSGGTYEQYF
>NA|TRBJ1-6|TRBV28
CASSMGDRANSPLHF
>NA|TRBJ1-2|TRBV7-8
CASSHRGGSDYGYTF
>NA|TRBJ1-2|TRBV6-1
CASSEWDRQAYGYTF
>NA|TRBJ1-2|TRBV7-9
CASSYRRSTGGFYGYTF
>NA|TRBJ2-3|TRBV28
CASSLAGGTDTQYF
>NA|TRBJ1-3|TRBV28
CASSLAGTGVGNTIYF
>NA|TRBJ1-4|TRBV28
CASRRDTYEKLFF
>NA|TRBJ2-3|TRBV10-3
CAISRTQDTQYF
>NA|TRBJ2-3|TRBV9
CASSDSGRRTDTQYF
>NA|TRBJ1-6|TRBV27
CASLPLGDRNSPLHF
>NA|TRBJ2-1|TRBV24-1
CATSDPGGSRGRNNEQFF
>NA|TRBJ1-6|TRBV6-1
CASSESGLAGAPLHF
>NA|TRBJ1-3|TRBV19
CASSNRQDISGNTIYF
>NA|TRBJ2-1|TRBV6-2/TRBV6-3
CASSYTGSSYNEQFF
>NA|TRBJ2-7|TRBV28
CASSRSGGFSYEQYF
>NA|TRBJ1-2|TRBV14
CASSQVRTGLDGYTF
>NA|TRBJ1-5|TRBV27
CASSLSGTAQPQHF
>NA|TRBJ2-2|TRBV2
CASTSPGQTTGELFF
>NA|TRBJ2-2|TRBV7-8
CASSPDTGLAGGRTGELFF
>NA|TRBJ2-7|TRBV5-1
CASSLISGEYEQYF
>NA|TRBJ1-2|TRBV5-4
CASSSGQLLPNYGYTF
>NA|TRBJ1-1|TRBV25-1
CASSEYPGLDTEAFF
>NA|TRBJ2-1|TRBV5-1
CASSETFAAHNEQFF
>NA|TRBJ2-5|TRBV5-1
CASSTTPGPRAQETQYF
>NA|TRBJ2-6|TRBV28
CASSLGGSGANVLTF
>NA|TRBJ1-1|TRBV4-2
CASSPQKITEAFF
>NA|TRBJ1-2|TRBV10-3
CAISPERTGYTF
>NA|TRBJ2-1|TRBV13
CASSRRTSGANEQFF
>NA|TRBJ2-7|TRBV4-1
CASSQDLLLAGAGEQYF